In its sample, the clone carrying this T cell receptor (beta chain) was seen many times. The data originate from a study of T-cell memory formation after mild COVID-19. From the 5' RACE reads, TCRdb called clonotypes with MiXCR, one entry per CDR3 protein. The top ten hold around 13% of the sample, which has under 450,000 distinct CDR3 sequences, roughly a quarter seen once. CDR1 and CDR2 from the germline V gene are SEHNR and FQNEAQ (reference sequence). Between the trimmed V and J ends, which lost 0 bases and 2 bases, there was a span of 10 bases. The CDR3 has 15 amino acids. The sequenced material came from PBMCs or a T cell subset sorted from them (not recorded which). The V call is TRBV7-9, the J call TRBJ1-2, with D unclear. The sequence came from an adult woman who had mild COVID-19 (a few samples of this study predate the infection). Cell type and time point are not known. CDR3 sequence: CASSLAQRVNYGYTF. As DNA, the CDR3 is TGTGCCAGCAGCTTAGCACAGAGGGTAAACTATGGCTACACCTTC.